The 28 T cell receptor beta chains below were found in one sample sequenced in a study of shared clonotypes between healthy human individuals. This table comes from immunoSEQ multiplex PCR, and its TCRdb copy is limited to in-frame clones, with some not included. The sample yields approximately 2,000,000 clones, around 92% seen once. Input material: naive CD4+ T cells from PBMCs. Subset defined: CD45RA+ positively selected. These receptor sequences come from a man between 18 and 35 years old in good health. Some clones in this sample may be carry-over from other donors' samples.

J is TRBJ2-3 and V is TRBV4-2, with D hard to call. The CDR3 has 13 amino acids. Germline V gene lookup returns CDR1 LGHNA and CDR2 YNFKEQ. Between the trimmed V and J ends, which lost 2 bases and 3 bases, there was a span of 6 bases. The CDR3 DNA reads as TGTGCCAGCAGCCAATTATCGACAGATACGCAGTATTTT. Amino acid sequence: CASSQLSTDTQYF.

This clone appeared a single time. This specimen includes other DNA sequences encoding the same CDR3. The chain employs TRBV5-4 and TRBJ2-2; 12 bases are shared with TRBD2. From germline, CDR1 is SGHNT and CDR2 YYREEE (reference sequence). The CDR3 loop spans 17 amino acids. J lost 1 base, V lost 0 bases, and 1 base had no gene match. The CDR3 region is CASSLGGLAGNTGELFF. The CDR3 DNA sequence: TGTGCCAGCAGCTTGGGGGGACTAGCGGGGAACACCGGGGAGCTGTTTTTT.

The chain carries TRBV5-1 and TRBJ2-4; 9 bases agree with TRBD2. In germline, CDR1 is SGHRS, CDR2 YFSETQ. The V and J ends lost 4 bases and 5 bases, in that order; junction bases with no gene match: 13. The CDR3 covers 17 residues. CDR3 residues: CASSDGFSGRSENIQYF. The DNA of the CDR3 is TGCGCCAGCAGCGACGGTTTTAGCGGGAGATCGGAAAACATTCAGTACTTC.

V gene TRBV9 combines with J gene TRBJ2-2; 8 positions match TRBD2. The J segment lost 3 bases and the V segment lost 0 bases, leaving 7 bases of the junction unmatched. Germline V gives CDR1 SGDLS, CDR2 YYNGEE. The CDR3 contains 17 residues. The CDR3 coding sequence is TGTGCCAGCAGCGTAGCGGGAGGGCCTGTGTACACCGGGGAGCTGTTTTTT. Translation: CASSVAGGPVYTGELFF.

The chain carries TRBV28 and TRBJ1-2; weak D call: TRBD1 (5 bases). The CDR3 covers 13 residues. Between the trimmed V and J ends, which lost 5 bases and 6 bases, there was a span of 13 bases. The germline CDR1 and CDR2 sequences are MDHEN and SYDVKM. The CDR3 is CASSPPDTNGYTF. The DNA of the CDR3 is TGTGCCAGCAGTCCCCCGGACACAAATGGCTACACCTTC.

In the case of this clone: This specimen includes other DNA sequences encoding the same CDR3. This chain links TRBV10-3 with TRBJ2-5; TRBD2 might be the D (5 bases). Germline loops: CDR1 ENHRY, CDR2 SYGVKD. Trimming removed 0 bases from V and 5 bases from J, with 10 bases in between. There are 14 residues in the CDR3. CDR3: CAISESRVGETQYF. The CDR3 nucleotides read TGTGCCATCAGTGAGTCGAGGGTCGGGGAGACCCAGTACTTC.

A note on this clone: Other DNA sequences of this sample code for an identical CDR3. The V call is TRBV9, the J call TRBJ2-1; the D is unclear. This CDR3 is 14 amino acids long. V shed 0 bases and J shed 5 bases, with 9 bases lying between them. Looked up from germline, CDR1 is SGDLS and CDR2 is YYNGEE. CDR3 sequence (DNA): TGTGCCAGCAGCGTAGTAGGGTCCAACAATGAGCAGTTCTTC. Translated: CASSVVGSNNEQFF.

CDR3 sequence: CSAIPSGTMYGQYF. CDR3 nucleotide sequence: TGCAGCGCTATACCTAGCGGGACGATGTATGGGCAGTACTTC. The gene calls are TRBV29-1 and TRBJ2-5; 9 nucleotides match TRBD2. Germline CDR1 is SQVTM and CDR2 is ANQGSEA. The CDR3 length is 14 residues. V was pared by 7 bases and J by 11 bases, with 17 bases of the junction left unmatched.

There are a few counts of this clone. Other nucleotide sequences in the sample specify the same CDR3. The V call is TRBV19, the J call TRBJ1-1, with a possible D match to TRBD1 (6 bases). Germline V CDR1 and CDR2: LNHDA, SQIVND (reference sequence). The CDR3 is 13 residues long. The ends were cut back, 6 bases at V and 1 base at J, with 9 bases in the middle. The CDR3 DNA sequence: TGTGCCAGTAGCCGGACAGAGAACACTGAAGCTTTCTTT. This sequence encodes CASSRTENTEAFF.

The chain uses TRBV6-6 and TRBJ2-3; 7 nucleotides line up with TRBD1. CDR1 and CDR2 from the germline V gene are MNHNY and SVGAGI (reference sequence). V lost 6 bases to trimming and J lost 4 bases; unmatched junction nucleotides: 7. The CDR3 length is 14 residues. The CDR3 loop reads CASREDRVPDTQYF. The CDR3 region has the DNA TGTGCCAGCAGGGAAGACAGGGTTCCAGATACGCAGTATTTT.

The chain is built from TRBV7-6 and TRBJ2-2; 11 nucleotides agree with TRBD2. Germline values: CDR1 SGHVS, CDR2 FNYEAQ. The CDR3 covers 16 residues. V shed 7 bases, J shed 2 bases, and the junction held 6 bases outside the gene matches. CDR3 loop: CASTPLAGGNTGELFF. CDR3 coding DNA: TGTGCCAGCACACCCCTAGCGGGAGGAAACACCGGGGAGCTGTTTTTT.

V is TRBV11-1 and J is TRBJ2-7; no firm D call. Germline assignment: CDR1 SGHAT and CDR2 FQDESV (reference sequence). The CDR3 consists of 12 residues. Trimming cost V 5 bases and J 12 bases, with 17 bases left between them. The CDR3 nucleotides read TGTGCCAGCAGCGTACAACTTGAGGTGGCGTACTTC. Translation gives CASSVQLEVAYF. Based on the CDR3 plus reference TRBV11-1 and TRBJ2-7, the full variable domain is EAEVAQSPRYKITEKSQAVAFWCDPISGHATLYWYRQILGQGPELLVQFQDESVVDDSQLPKDRFSAERLKGVDSTLKIQPAELGDSAMYLCASSVQLEVAYFGPGTRLTVT.

This sequence joins TRBV4-1 and TRBJ2-5; 9 nucleotides align to TRBD2. Germline V gives CDR1 MGHRA, CDR2 YSYEKL. V was pared by 4 bases and J by 5 bases, with 11 bases of the junction left unmatched. The CDR3 length is 16 residues. CDR3 coding DNA: TGCGCCAGCAGCCCCCGGGGCGGGAGGGCCTTTGAGACCCAGTACTTC. Translation: CASSPRGGRAFETQYF.

The chain joins TRBV4-3 to TRBJ2-2, with 11 nucleotides matching TRBD1. Germline V lookup: CDR1 LGHNA, CDR2 YSLEER. With V trimmed by 4 bases and J by 5 bases, 6 bases remained unmatched. CDR3 length: 16 residues. This chain's CDR3 is CASSPRTGGWTGELFF. In DNA, the CDR3 is TGCGCCAGCAGCCCACGGACAGGGGGCTGGACCGGGGAGCTGTTTTTT.

The chain couples TRBV4-2 to TRBJ1-3; 7 positions match TRBD1. The germline V gene encodes CDR1 LGHNA and CDR2 YNFKEQ. The junction had 6 bases not matched to a gene; V was cut back by 0 bases and J by 4 bases. The CDR3 is 16 residues long. CDR3 nucleotide sequence: TGTGCCAGCAGCCAAGAAGGACAGGCGGCCGGAAACACCATATATTTT. Translating gives CASSQEGQAAGNTIYF.

V gene TRBV4-3 combines with J gene TRBJ2-3; 8 bases are shared with TRBD2. The CDR3 contains 16 residues. V lost 0 bases to trimming and J lost 5 bases; unmatched junction nucleotides: 7. Germline assignment: CDR1 LGHNA and CDR2 YSLEER. In nucleotides, the CDR3 is TGCGCCAGCAGCCAAGATCCGGGAGGGCTTGGAGATACGCAGTATTTT. This translates into CASSQDPGGLGDTQYF.

In regard to this clone: Other DNA sequences in this specimen translate into the identical CDR3. The V and J genes are TRBV4-3 and TRBJ1-1; D is unclear. This CDR3 is built from 13 residues. Germline lookup yields CDR1 LGHNA and CDR2 YSLEER. Trimming took off 0 bases at V and 5 bases at J, with 7 bases between the two ends. The CDR3 reads CASSQERGTEAFF. As DNA, the CDR3 is TGCGCCAGCAGCCAAGAGAGAGGAACTGAAGCTTTCTTT.

The chain links TRBV11-3 to TRBJ2-5, with a weak D call TRBD2 (7 bases). The V gene lost 5 bases and the J gene lost 5 bases, with 18 bases spanning the gap. The germline CDR1 and CDR2 sequences are SGHNT and YENEEA. This CDR3 comprises 15 residues. The CDR3 here is CASSTQSGGGETQYF. DNA of the CDR3: TGTGCCAGCAGCACCCAGTCGGGGGGCGGCGAGACCCAGTACTTC. The variable domain in full, completed from reference TRBV11-3 and TRBJ2-5, reads EAGVVQSPRYKIIEKKQPVAFWCNPISGHNTLYWYLQNLGQGPELLIRYENEEAVDDSQLPKDRFSAERLKGVDSTLKIQPAELGDSAVYLCASSTQSGGGETQYFGPGTRLLVL.

The gene calls are TRBV18 and TRBJ2-3, with D possibly matching TRBD2 (5 bases). Per germline, CDR1 KGHSH and CDR2 LQKENI. The CDR3 has 15 residues. Trimming cost V 3 bases and J 0 bases, with 10 bases left between them. CDR3 protein: CASSPGLTSTDTQYF. Written as DNA, the CDR3 is TGTGCCAGCTCACCCGGACTGACTAGCACAGATACGCAGTATTTT.

The chain combines TRBV11-1 with TRBJ2-7, with D possibly called TRBD1 or TRBD2 (5 bases each). The CDR3 extends over 16 amino acids. V lost 6 bases, J lost 3 bases, and 21 bases lay in between. Per germline, CDR1 SGHAT and CDR2 FQDESV (reference sequence). For the CDR3, the DNA is TGTGCCAGCAGTCTCTCAACCGGGACCTTATACTACGAGCAGTACTTC. Translated, it gives CASSLSTGTLYYEQYF.

This clone showed up just a few times. V is TRBV19 and J is TRBJ2-1; 8 bases align to TRBD2. Trimming removed 5 bases from V and 2 bases from J; junction bases left unmatched: 5. The CDR3 covers 15 residues. Germline values: CDR1 LNHDA, CDR2 SQIVND (reference sequence). CDR3 DNA: TGTGCCAGTAGTTACGGGACTAGTGCCTACAATGAGCAGTTCTTC. It encodes CASSYGTSAYNEQFF.

The gene calls are TRBV27 and TRBJ2-1; 11 bases agree with TRBD1. CDR3 size: 15 residues. V lost 2 bases and J lost 6; bases outside the gene matches: 3. Germline CDR1 and CDR2: MNHEY and SMNVEV (reference sequence). The CDR3 DNA reads as TGTGCCAGCAGTTTAACCGGGACAGGGGGCAATGAGCAGTTCTTC. Its translation: CASSLTGTGGNEQFF.

This chain links TRBV4-1 with TRBJ2-1, with D maybe TRBD1 (5 bases). The CDR3 length is 15 residues. The germline V and J ends were trimmed by 0 bases and 3 bases, with 9 bases remaining between them. Germline V gene data show CDR1 as MGHRA and CDR2 as YSYEKL. DNA for the CDR3: TGCGCCAGCAGCCAAGACCGAACAGGCTACAATGAGCAGTTCTTC. Residues: CASSQDRTGYNEQFF.

The chain combines TRBV30 with TRBJ2-1; 10 nucleotides align to TRBD2. The germline gives CDR1 GTSNPN, CDR2 SVGIG (reference sequence). V dropped 5 bases and J dropped 4; count of bases not matched to a gene: 11. The length of the CDR3 is 16 residues. The CDR3 DNA reads as TGTGCCTGGCGCCTAGCGGGAGCCTTTAGGTACAATGAGCAGTTCTTC. Protein product: CAWRLAGAFRYNEQFF.

The table lists this clone with a count of one. This chain connects TRBV10-2 to TRBJ1-1; D gene ambiguous. The V gene lost 6 bases and the J gene lost 1 base, with 9 bases spanning the gap. The CDR3 consists of 13 residues. Germline V gene sequence: CDR1 WSHSY, CDR2 SAAADI. Written as DNA, the CDR3 is TGCGCCAGCAGAAACTCCGGGAACACTGAAGCTTTCTTT. Residues: CASRNSGNTEAFF.

This clone has only one observation. The chain joins TRBV9 to TRBJ2-2; D unclear. The CDR3 loop spans 15 amino acids. V gave up 1 base and J gave up 5 bases, with 12 bases separating them. CDR1 SGDLS and CDR2 YYNGEE come from the germline V gene. The CDR3 DNA sequence: TGTGCCAGCAGCGTACCAGCTCACGGAACCGGGGAGCTGTTTTTT. Residues: CASSVPAHGTGELFF.

This clone was observed a single time. The chain has TRBV18 and TRBJ1-2; no definite D call. V dropped 6 bases and J dropped 7 bases, with 24 bases sitting between them. Germline CDR1 is KGHSH and CDR2 is LQKENI. CDR3 length: 16 residues. The CDR3 DNA reads TGTGCCAGCTCGCCCAACCTGGACCTAATCCAACTTGGCTACACCTTC. Translating it yields CASSPNLDLIQLGYTF.

The chain joins TRBV9 to TRBJ2-1; 10 bases are a match to TRBD2. This CDR3 region has 16 residues. Per germline, CDR1 SGDLS and CDR2 YYNGEE. The V segment lost 0 bases and the J segment 8 bases; nucleotides outside the gene matches: 8. The CDR3: CASSVVGTSGIDEQFF. The CDR3 region has the DNA TGTGCCAGCAGCGTAGTGGGAACTAGCGGGATTGATGAGCAGTTCTTC.